This T cell receptor beta chain was documented in a study of a mutant IDH1 vaccine in newly diagnosed glioma. Study-wide background: Patients got their first vaccination 4-6 weeks after radiotherapy alone, or with temozolomide cycles. The therapy given earlier, which was standard therapy, consisted of radiotherapy, temozolomide, or both, and most of the patients received both.

Time point of the sample: week 23, last vaccination. Mutant IDH1 20-mer peptide, at 300 ug, made up each vaccine dose, with topical imiquimod. TCRdb keeps only in-frame clones here, not all; method: immunoSEQ multiplex PCR. Here the sample spans about 54,000 clones, about four fifths being singletons. Germline lookup yields CDR1 SGHNT and CDR2 YYREEE (reference sequence). V lost 3 bases and J 9 bases, leaving 12 bases between the germline ends. This CDR3 spans 13 amino acids. Concerning this clone: Its antigen remains unknown.

This specimen was PBMCs, taken from a glioma patient whose treatment included an IDH1 peptide vaccine. V and J are TRBV5-4 and TRBJ2-2; D unclear. This receptor was taken from a man aged 35 to 55 with glioma. The DNA of the CDR3 is TGTGCCAGCAGCTATCTAGGCTCCCGGGAGCTGTTTTTT. Its translation: CASSYLGSRELFF. Drawing the rest from reference TRBV5-4 and TRBJ2-2, the complete variable domain is ETGVTQSPTHLIKTRGQQVTLRCSSQSGHNTVSWYQQALGQGPQFIFQYYREEENGRGNFPPRFSGLQFPNYSSELNVNALELDDSALYLCASSYLGSRELFFGEGSRLTVL.